Below are 26 T cell receptor beta chains sequenced from a single sample in a study of blood T cell repertoires in COVID-19. Sequencing was performed with immunoSEQ multiplex PCR; in TCRdb, only in-frame clones are kept and a portion is missing. The sample records fewer than 50,000 clones, roughly 68% being singletons. Material for sequencing was peripheral blood. Source of these receptors: a man older than 75 with acute or convalescent COVID-19.

This chain uses TRBV9 with TRBJ2-7; D remains ambiguous. Between the trimmed V and J ends, which lost 1 base and 0 bases, there was a span of 11 bases. The CDR3 is made up of 15 amino acids. Germline assignment: CDR1 SGDLS and CDR2 YYNGEE. DNA of the CDR3: TGTGCCAGCAGCGTAAAAGCACAGAGCTCCTACGAGCAGTACTTC. Protein: CASSVKAQSSYEQYF.

This rearrangement joins TRBV25-1 to TRBJ2-2; 9 positions match TRBD1. CDR1 MGHDK and CDR2 SYGVNS come from the germline V gene. The CDR3 totals 15 residues. Unmatched junction bases numbered 7, after V lost 5 bases and J lost 6 bases. The CDR3 DNA sequence: TGTGCCAGCAGTCCCCGGGACAGGGTGCCCGGGGAGCTGTTTTTT. The encoded protein is CASSPRDRVPGELFF. The full variable domain, completed using reference TRBV25-1 and TRBJ2-2, is EADIYQTPRYLVIGTGKKITLECSQTMGHDKMYWYQQDPGMELHLIHYSYGVNSTEKGDLSSESTVSRIRTEHFPLTLESARPSHTSQYLCASSPRDRVPGELFFGEGSRLTVL.

The V and J genes are TRBV27 and TRBJ2-1, with 9 bases lining up with TRBD1. The CDR3 loop spans 14 amino acids. The germline V gene has CDR1 MNHEY and CDR2 SMNVEV (reference sequence). Losses at the gene ends were 8 bases for V and 5 bases for J; bases not matched to a gene: 7. CDR3 sequence: CASRQGVLDNEQFF. The DNA for the CDR3 is TGTGCCAGCCGACAGGGGGTATTAGACAATGAGCAGTTCTTC.

The chain combines TRBV30 with TRBJ1-6, with D perhaps TRBD1 (5 bases). Germline V gene lookup returns CDR1 GTSNPN and CDR2 SVGIG (reference sequence). The CDR3 is made up of 16 amino acids. V was clipped by 2 bases and J by 5 bases, with 16 bases between them. CDR3 residues: CAWSTPPGGDNSPLHF. The CDR3 DNA reads TGTGCCTGGAGTACCCCCCCCGGGGGAGATAATTCACCCCTCCACTTT.

The V gene is TRBV28, the J gene TRBJ1-2; perhaps TRBD1 as D (5 bases). This CDR3 region has 14 residues. Trimming took off 3 bases at V and 4 bases at J, with 12 bases between the two ends. The germline gives CDR1 MDHEN, CDR2 SYDVKM. Written as DNA, the CDR3 is TGTGCCAGCAGTTTCATTGACAGACCCTATGGCTACACCTTC. It encodes CASSFIDRPYGYTF.

The rearrangement joins TRBV7-2 to TRBJ2-1; D possibly corresponds to TRBD2 (5 bases). The V end was cut by 5 bases, the J end by 7 bases, with 18 bases between. The CDR3 loop spans 15 amino acids. CDR1 and CDR2 (germline): SGHTA, FQGNSA. For the CDR3, the DNA is TGTGCCAGCAGCCCCCCGGCAGGCTCGGGGAATGAGCAGTTCTTC. Translation: CASSPPAGSGNEQFF.

The chain recombines TRBV29-1 with TRBJ2-3; weak D call: TRBD2 (5 bases). The CDR3 has 14 residues. Trimming shortened V by 7 bases and J by 0 bases, and 14 bases separated the two germline ends. Per the germline V gene, CDR1 is SQVTM and CDR2 is ANQGSEA. CDR3 protein: CSGRARRSTDTQYF. The CDR3 DNA is TGCAGCGGCCGAGCTAGGAGGAGCACAGATACGCAGTATTTT.

The chain is built from TRBV10-3 and TRBJ2-5; weak D call: TRBD1 (5 bases). The CDR3 is 15 amino acids. V lost 1 base and J 0 bases, leaving 9 bases between the germline ends. Germline V gene data show CDR1 as ENHRY and CDR2 as SYGVKD. Here the CDR3 reads CAISEFGHNQETQYF. The CDR3, as DNA: TGTGCCATCAGTGAGTTTGGACACAACCAAGAGACCCAGTACTTC.

The V and J genes are TRBV19 and TRBJ2-7; the D gene is possibly TRBD1 (7 bases). The CDR3 runs to 17 residues. The germline V and J ends were trimmed by 6 bases and 3 bases, with 24 bases remaining between them. Germline assignment: CDR1 LNHDA and CDR2 SQIVND (reference sequence). In nucleotides, the CDR3 is TGTGCCAGTAGCCCCTGGGGCAGGGGGGAGAAAGACTACGAGCAGTACTTC. Translation: CASSPWGRGEKDYEQYF.

The chain links TRBV5-1 to TRBJ2-1, with 7 bases aligning to TRBD1. The J segment lost 0 bases and the V segment lost 3 bases, leaving 3 bases of the junction unmatched. The CDR3 has 15 amino acids. Germline values: CDR1 SGHRS, CDR2 YFSETQ. The CDR3 protein is CASSSTGDSYNEQFF. As DNA, the CDR3 is TGCGCCAGCAGCTCAACAGGGGACTCCTACAATGAGCAGTTCTTC. Variable domain in full (rest from reference TRBV5-1 and TRBJ2-1): KAGVTQTPRYLIKTRGQQVTLSCSPISGHRSVSWYQQTPGQGLQFLFEYFSETQRNKGNFPGRFSGRQFSNSRSEMNVSTLELGDSALYLCASSSTGDSYNEQFFGPGTRLTVL.

Only one count was recorded for this clone. The rearrangement joins TRBV2 to TRBJ2-3, with TRBD2 matching over 8 bases. The V gene end was trimmed by 7 bases and the J gene end by 3 bases; junction bases not matched to a gene: 3. The CDR3 length is 13 residues. The germline V gene encodes CDR1 SNHLY and CDR2 FYNNEI. The chain's CDR3 is CASTRGRTDTQYF. The DNA of the CDR3 is TGTGCCAGCACGCGCGGGAGGACAGATACGCAGTATTTT.

This clone was picked up a small number of times. The V and J genes are TRBV28 and TRBJ2-1; tentative D call: TRBD2 (6 bases). Germline values: CDR1 MDHEN, CDR2 SYDVKM. V lost 6 bases and J 7 bases, leaving 16 bases between the germline ends. The CDR3 contains 14 residues. CDR3 nucleotide sequence: TGTGCCAGCAGCTCCCGGCGGGGCCGGAATGAGCAGTTCTTC. Amino acids: CASSSRRGRNEQFF.

The gene calls are TRBV4-3 and TRBJ2-7, with 10 bases matching TRBD1. The germline gives CDR1 LGHNA, CDR2 YSLEER. The CDR3 spans 15 residues. The ends lost 3 bases at V and 2 bases at J; junction bases unmatched: 4. The CDR3 DNA follows: TGCGCCAGCAGCCAGCCGGGACAGGGGACCTACGAGCAGTACTTC. It translates to CASSQPGQGTYEQYF.

The chain links TRBV5-1 to TRBJ2-1; D call uncertain. There are 13 residues in the CDR3. V dropped 5 bases and J dropped 0 bases, with 6 bases sitting between them. The germline CDR1 and CDR2 sequences are SGHRS and YFSETQ. The CDR3: CASSPRSYNEQFF. Written as DNA, the CDR3 is TGCGCCAGCAGTCCCCGCTCCTACAATGAGCAGTTCTTC.

This clone was seen only a few times. V and J are TRBV15 and TRBJ1-5; TRBD1 aligns across 7 bases. Germline CDR1 and CDR2: LNHNV and YYDKDF (reference sequence). There are 16 residues in the CDR3. Trimming took 0 bases from V and 1 from J; bases not matched to a gene: 3. This chain's CDR3 is CATSRDVGQSNQPQHF. The DNA for the CDR3 is TGTGCCACCAGCAGAGATGTGGGACAGAGCAATCAGCCCCAGCATTTT.

The gene calls are TRBV5-1 and TRBJ2-1; D is perhaps TRBD2 (5 bases). The CDR3 totals 15 residues. Germline V lookup: CDR1 SGHRS, CDR2 YFSETQ. Trimming removed 2 bases at V and 6 bases at J, with 15 bases between. CDR3: CASSFMSGVGNEQFF. In DNA form, the CDR3 reads TGCGCCAGCAGCTTTATGAGCGGAGTGGGCAATGAGCAGTTCTTC. Combining the CDR3 with reference TRBV5-1 and TRBJ2-1 gives the whole variable domain KAGVTQTPRYLIKTRGQQVTLSCSPISGHRSVSWYQQTPGQGLQFLFEYFSETQRNKGNFPGRFSGRQFSNSRSEMNVSTLELGDSALYLCASSFMSGVGNEQFFGPGTRLTVL.

This clone was seen a few times. The chain combines TRBV11-3 with TRBJ2-6; 13 bases map to TRBD2. The germline V gene has CDR1 SGHNT and CDR2 YENEEA. V was pared by 5 bases and J by 0 bases, with 4 bases of the junction left unmatched. CDR3 length: 18 residues. The CDR3 region has the DNA TGTGCCAGCAGCATACTAGCGGGAGGGTTCTCTGGGGCCAACGTCCTGACTTTC. Translating gives CASSILAGGFSGANVLTF.

This clone was observed a single time. The V call is TRBV5-5, the J call TRBJ2-5, with 7 bases identical to TRBD2. The germline gives CDR1 SGHKS, CDR2 YYEKEE (reference sequence). Trimming removed 1 base from V and 5 bases from J; junction bases left unmatched: 5. The CDR3 covers 14 residues. CDR3 protein: CASSLLGRAETQYF. The CDR3 DNA is TGTGCCAGCAGCTTGCTGGGGAGGGCTGAGACCCAGTACTTC.

The gene calls are TRBV9 and TRBJ2-1; 12 nucleotides line up with TRBD2. CDR1 and CDR2 from the germline V gene are SGDLS and YYNGEE. V was pared by 1 base and J by 7 bases, with 3 bases of the junction left unmatched. This CDR3 region has 15 residues. The CDR3 DNA sequence: TGTGCCAGCAGCGTAAATGGACTAGCGGGAAATGAGCAGTTCTTC. It translates to CASSVNGLAGNEQFF.

The chain links TRBV27 to TRBJ2-7; 11 nucleotides align to TRBD2. The CDR3 contains 17 residues. V was pared by 0 bases and J by 5 bases, with 9 bases of the junction left unmatched. Germline assignment: CDR1 MNHEY and CDR2 SMNVEV (reference sequence). The CDR3 DNA sequence: TGTGCCAGCAGTTTATCCGGCGCTAGCGGGAGGAGGGACGAGCAGTACTTC. The encoded protein is CASSLSGASGRRDEQYF.

V is TRBV4-1 and J is TRBJ1-5; D not resolved. V lost 0 bases, J lost 2 bases, and 8 bases lay in between. From germline, CDR1 is MGHRA and CDR2 YSYEKL. This CDR3 is built from 15 residues. The CDR3 sequence is CASSQDLSRNQPQHF. Here the CDR3 DNA reads TGCGCCAGCAGCCAAGATTTGAGTCGCAATCAGCCCCAGCATTTT.

V gene TRBV12-1 combines with J gene TRBJ2-6; TRBD2, as called in the table, went unchecked against the DNA. TRBV12-1 constitutes a pseudogene. The CDR3 loop spans 17 amino acids. The CDR3 DNA follows: TGTGCCAGCAGCCCCTGCGGACTTAGCTCTGGGGCCAACGTCCTGACTTTC. Residues: CASSPCGLSSGANVLTF.

Only one count was recorded for this clone. This rearrangement joins TRBV28 to TRBJ1-2; TRBD1 aligns across 7 bases. This CDR3 has 12 residues. J was trimmed by 7 bases and V by 9 bases; bases with no gene match: 8. Germline V gene lookup returns CDR1 MDHEN and CDR2 SYDVKM. CDR3 protein: CASYYRGGGYTF. The CDR3 nucleotides are TGTGCCAGTTATTACAGGGGAGGTGGCTACACCTTC.

The V and J genes are TRBV6-2 or TRBV6-3 and TRBJ2-1; 9 nucleotides align to TRBD2. There are 16 residues in the CDR3. The germline gives CDR1 MNHEY, CDR2 SVGEGT. V dropped 4 bases and J dropped 4; count of bases not matched to a gene: 8. The CDR3 here is CASSSRVSGGYNEQFF. In DNA form, the CDR3 reads TGTGCCAGCAGTTCCCGGGTTAGCGGGGGTTACAATGAGCAGTTCTTC.

The chain recombines TRBV7-3 with TRBJ2-1; D unresolved. Trimming took 1 base from V and 6 from J, leaving 13 bases between them. The CDR3 loop spans 15 amino acids. Looked up from germline, CDR1 is SGHTA and CDR2 is FQGTGA. The CDR3 sequence: CASSLMASMGNEQFF. CDR3 DNA sequence: TGTGCCAGCAGCTTAATGGCTAGTATGGGCAATGAGCAGTTCTTC.

The genes are TRBV10-1 and TRBJ2-1; D is possibly TRBD2 (5 bases). CDR3 size: 15 residues. The V gene's germline CDR1 is WNHNN and CDR2 SYGVQD (reference sequence). V was shortened by 6 bases and J by 0 bases, with 12 bases between the two germline ends. The CDR3, as DNA: TGCGCCAGCAGCAAGGACTTGAGCTCCTACAATGAGCAGTTCTTC. Residues: CASSKDLSSYNEQFF.